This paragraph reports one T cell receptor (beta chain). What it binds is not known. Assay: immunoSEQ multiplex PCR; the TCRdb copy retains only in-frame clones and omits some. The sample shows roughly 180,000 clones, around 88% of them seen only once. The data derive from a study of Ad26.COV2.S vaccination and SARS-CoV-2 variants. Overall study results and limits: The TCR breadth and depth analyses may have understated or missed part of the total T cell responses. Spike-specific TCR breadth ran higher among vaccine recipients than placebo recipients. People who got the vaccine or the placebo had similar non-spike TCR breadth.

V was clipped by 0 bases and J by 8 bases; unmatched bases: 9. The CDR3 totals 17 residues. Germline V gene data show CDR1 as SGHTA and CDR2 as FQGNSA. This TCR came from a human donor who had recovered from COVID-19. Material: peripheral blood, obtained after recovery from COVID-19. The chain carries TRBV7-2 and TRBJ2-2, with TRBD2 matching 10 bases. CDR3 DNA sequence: TGTGCCAGCAGCTTAGCGCTTGAGCGGGGGGGCCGAGGGGAGCTGTTTTTT. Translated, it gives CASSLALERGGRGELFF.